One sample yielded the 5 T cell receptor beta chains listed below, sequenced in a study of blood T cell repertoires in COVID-19. Clones were sequenced by immunoSEQ multiplex PCR, and TCRdb holds only the in-frame ones, with some missing. The repertoire holds 200,000 to 250,000 clones, with 83% as singletons. Sequencing was done on a sample of PBMCs or T cells enriched from blood (not recorded which). The receptors come from a woman aged 35 to 49 who had been exposed to COVID-19.

The chain uses TRBV2 and TRBJ1-4, with a weak D call TRBD1 (6 bases). This CDR3 spans 14 amino acids. The germline V and J ends were trimmed by 5 bases and 3 bases, with 10 bases remaining between them. From germline, CDR1 is SNHLY and CDR2 FYNNEI. As DNA, the CDR3 is TGTGCCAGCAGTCTACAGGGTGCTAATGAAAAACTGTTTTTT. The encoded protein is CASSLQGANEKLFF.

The rearrangement uses TRBV7-2 and TRBJ1-5; 10 bases are shared with TRBD1. The CDR3 runs to 16 residues. After removal of 3 bases from V and 2 bases from J, the junction contained 4 bases not matched to a gene. CDR1 SGHTA and CDR2 FQGNSA come from the germline V gene. The CDR3 protein is CASSLAGTGGNQPQHF. The DNA for the CDR3 is TGTGCCAGCAGCTTGGCCGGGACAGGGGGCAATCAGCCCCAGCATTTT.

This sequence joins TRBV19 and TRBJ1-2; 10 nucleotides align to TRBD1. Germline V CDR1 and CDR2: LNHDA, SQIVND (reference sequence). The CDR3 is 14 amino acids. V lost 9 bases to trimming and J lost 4 bases; unmatched junction nucleotides: 8. The CDR3 loop is CASQTGGAGYGYTF. The CDR3 nucleotides read TGTGCCAGCCAGACAGGGGGCGCGGGCTATGGCTACACCTTC. The variable domain in full, completed from reference TRBV19 and TRBJ1-2, reads DGGITQSPKYLFRKEGQNVTLSCEQNLNHDAMYWYRQDPGQGLRLIYYSQIVNDFQKGDIAEGYSVSREKKESFPLTVTSAQKNPTAFYLCASQTGGAGYGYTFGSGTRLTVV.

This clone was seen only once. The V gene is TRBV11-3, the J gene TRBJ2-7; D may be TRBD2 (5 bases). V shed 5 bases and J shed 0 bases, with 8 bases lying between them. The germline gives CDR1 SGHNT, CDR2 YENEEA. The CDR3 covers 13 residues. The CDR3 sequence: CASSPRGSYEQYF. In nucleotides, the CDR3 is TGTGCCAGCAGCCCCCGGGGCTCCTACGAGCAGTACTTC.

This clone was seen once. The rearrangement joins TRBV7-2 to TRBJ1-5; unclear D gene. V dropped 0 bases and J dropped 1 base, with 19 bases sitting between them. This CDR3 has 19 amino acids. Germline V gene data show CDR1 as SGHTA and CDR2 as FQGNSA. CDR3: CASSLATAFAGRSNQPQHF. The CDR3 bases are TGTGCCAGCAGCTTAGCCACAGCATTTGCCGGTAGGAGCAATCAGCCCCAGCATTTT.